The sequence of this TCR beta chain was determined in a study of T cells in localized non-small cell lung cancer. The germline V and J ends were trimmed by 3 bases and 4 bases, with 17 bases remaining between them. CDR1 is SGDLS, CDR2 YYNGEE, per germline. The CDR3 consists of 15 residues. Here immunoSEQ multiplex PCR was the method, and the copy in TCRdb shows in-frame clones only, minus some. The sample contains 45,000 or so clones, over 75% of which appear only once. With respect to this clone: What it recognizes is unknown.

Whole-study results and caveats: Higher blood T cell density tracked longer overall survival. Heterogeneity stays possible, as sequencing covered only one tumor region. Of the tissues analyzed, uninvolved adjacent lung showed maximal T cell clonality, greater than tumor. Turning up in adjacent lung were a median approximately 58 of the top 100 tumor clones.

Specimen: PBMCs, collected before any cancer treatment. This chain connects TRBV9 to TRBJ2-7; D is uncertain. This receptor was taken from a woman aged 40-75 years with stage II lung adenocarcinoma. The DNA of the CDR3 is TGTGCCAGCAGCGCCGACCCCGGGCCCGGATACGAGCAGTACTTC. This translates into CASSADPGPGYEQYF.